Listed here is a single T cell receptor (beta chain). Its cognate antigen is unknown. The PCR made use of 60 Vbeta and 13 Jbeta primers. Profiling relied on immunoSEQ multiplex PCR, and the TCRdb table lists in-frame clones only, not all of them. The repertoire holds roughly 120,000 clones, with about 80% as singletons. The data were taken from a study of cytomegalovirus exposure and HLA in healthy donors. The overall study: Approximately 85 million unique TCRs from HLA-typed donors were held in an early release of data. Whole-study findings and limits: In a later analysis, productive TCRs from donors in an Asian-associated ancestry cluster reportedly carried fewer N-insertions than the cohort mean.

Deletions cut 7 bases from V and 2 bases from J, with 9 bases between. The CDR3 has 13 amino acids. In germline, CDR1 is ENHRY, CDR2 SYGVKD. The sequenced sample consisted of PBMCs. This clonotype originated in a male donor in good health and CMV-seronegative. The rearrangement joins TRBV10-3 to TRBJ1-3, with no clear D. Written as DNA, the CDR3 is TGTGCCATCACGGGCGGGCCTGGAAACACCATATATTTT. Translation gives CAITGGPGNTIYF.